This T cell receptor (beta chain) was obtained from a study of identifying expanded T cells in peripheral blood. The CDR3 sequence is 15 residues long. Germline-derived CDR1 and CDR2 are MDHEN and SYDVKM. V trimming: 4 bases; J trimming: 12 bases; junction bases outside the gene matches: 16. The repertoire was sequenced with immunoSEQ multiplex PCR; TCRdb's copy has only in-frame clones and lacks some. The repertoire has some 76,000 clones, about nine tenths of them found once; the top ten carry over 2.5%. Material for sequencing was blood. The TCR sequence derives from a person between 18 and 75 years old in good health. The chain joins TRBV28 to TRBJ2-3; 7 nucleotides agree with TRBD1. The CDR3 coding sequence is TGTGCCAGCAGTTCCAGGATCAGGACAGGATCGACCCAGTATTTT. Amino acid sequence: CASSSRIRTGSTQYF. The full variable domain, with the rest looked up from reference TRBV28 and TRBJ2-3, is DVKVTQSSRYLVKRTGEKVFLECVQDMDHENMFWYRQDPGLGLRLIYFSYDVKMKEKGDIPEGYSVSREKKERFSLILESASTNQTSMYLCASSSRIRTGSTQYFGPGTRLTVL.